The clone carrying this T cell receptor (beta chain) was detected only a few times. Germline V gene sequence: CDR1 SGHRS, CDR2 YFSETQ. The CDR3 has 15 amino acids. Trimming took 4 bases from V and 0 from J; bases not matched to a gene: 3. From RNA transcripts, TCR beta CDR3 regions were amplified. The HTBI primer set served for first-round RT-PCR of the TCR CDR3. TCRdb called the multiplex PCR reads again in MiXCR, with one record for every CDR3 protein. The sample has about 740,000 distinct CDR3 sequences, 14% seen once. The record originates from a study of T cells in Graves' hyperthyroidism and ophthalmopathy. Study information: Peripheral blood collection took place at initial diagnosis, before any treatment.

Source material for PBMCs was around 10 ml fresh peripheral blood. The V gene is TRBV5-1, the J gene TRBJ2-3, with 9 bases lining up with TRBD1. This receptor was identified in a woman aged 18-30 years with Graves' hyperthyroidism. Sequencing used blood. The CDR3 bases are TGCGCCAGCAGCACCGGACAGGGGAGCACAGATACGCAGTATTTT. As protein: CASSTGQGSTDTQYF.